This TCR beta chain was sequenced for a study of naive and memory T cell subsets. Findings of the study overall: Findings for naive and memory subsets could not be checked against ground truth. In naive cells, over 85% of TCR sequences were seen only once.

The V end lost 1 base, the J end lost 2 bases, and 10 bases lay between the germline ends. The germline gives CDR1 SEHNR, CDR2 FQNEAQ (reference sequence). The CDR3 covers 15 residues. Both TRBC1 and TRBC2 were covered by a beta constant-region primer of two equimolar oligonucleotides. TCRdb called the UMI-ligation and nested PCR reads again in MiXCR, with one record for every CDR3 protein. This sample has 77,000 or so distinct CDR3 sequences, with about an eighth found just once. CD4 T cells were positively selected, then CD8 T cells from the CD4-negative fraction. Details on this clonotype: Antigen: not known.

The clonotype comes from a human donor in good health. The specimen sequenced was central memory CD4+ T cells from blood. The genes are TRBV7-9 and TRBJ2-3; D remains unclear. DNA of the CDR3: TGTGCCAGCAGCTTAGGCTCCTCTTACACAGATACGCAGTATTTT. Its translation is CASSLGSSYTDTQYF.